This paragraph reports one TCR beta chain. The data are from a study of CD4 and CD8 cells across lung adenocarcinoma regions. One entry per CDR3 protein, called by TCRdb with MiXCR from the PCR reads. Here the sample spans fewer than 15,000 distinct CDR3 sequences, around three fifths being singletons. Localized lung adenocarcinoma, a non-small cell lung cancer, affected the donors. This CDR3 region has 15 residues. The germline gives CDR1 SGHTA, CDR2 FQGNSA. Input material: CD8+ T cells from the margin of a lung tumor. This chain joins TRBV7-2 and TRBJ2-5, with 12 bases aligning to TRBD2. The J call may not be correct, given that the DNA end is closer to TRBJ2-7. The TCR was taken from a female donor with lung adenocarcinoma. The CD4 and CD8 labels of this study may be unreliable. In DNA, the CDR3 is TGTGCCAGCAGCTTAGGGACTAGCGGGAAATACGAGCAGTACTTC. Residues: CASSLGTSGKYEQYF.